This T cell receptor beta chain was observed in a study of blood T cell repertoires in COVID-19 (TCRdb year 2020). General notes on the study: Samples from collaborators originated in the United States, Italy and Spain and spanned both the acute and convalescent phases of COVID-19. The material from the prospective study consisted of cDNA or gDNA derived from T cells, B-cell-depleted T cells, or PBMCs. The dataset comprised deeply sampled blood TCRbeta repertoires from subjects exposed to, actively infected with, or recovered from COVID-19. A freely available public database, intended as a resource for researchers studying the immune response to SARS-CoV-2, is where the repertoires were released. Samples were obtained from the ongoing ImmuneRACE study (first 160 participants) and from 1,254 subjects provided by 6 global collaborators. Sample metadata almost always included a de-identified subject ID, COVID-19 status, age in years and sex. Where HLA class I and class II types were available, the types were taken from metadata supplied by the sample provider, not from assay-based typing. What the study reported, not specific to this receptor: The quantity of clinical and demographic metadata differed by source and by participant and was supplied without curation.

Enrolling through a virtual design, the prospective study's participants ranged in age from roughly 18 to 95 years and lived across 24 United States geographic areas. Cohort assignment in the prospective study relied on participant-reported clinical history from a screening survey and a study questionnaire. Recovered participants in ImmuneRACE Cohort 3 were defined by two consecutive negative NP/OP PCR tests, clearance by a healthcare professional, or resolution of symptoms. In the prospective study, whole blood, serum and a nasopharyngeal or oropharyngeal swab were collected from each participant by mobile phlebotomists. Over a roughly 2-month period, participants in the prospective study had the option of providing additional blood draws and questionnaires. Before DNA extraction, prospective study blood samples were shipped either frozen or at room temperature. TCRbeta CDR3 regions were amplified from genomic DNA by means of the immunoSEQ Assay, a bias-controlled multiplex PCR. Per the source publication's procedure: Within the assay, amplification of reference gene primers was used to estimate how many nucleated cells each sample contained. Sequence reads were collapsed and filtered to measure the absolute abundance of every unique TCRbeta CDR3 rearrangement. For each sample, productive Simpson clonality was calculated by taking the square root of Simpson's diversity index across productive rearrangements. TCRdb limited this immuneACCESS table to in-frame rearrangements with V and J called. A share of clones is missing; checked studies link under half to unresolved V genes, and the rest is unexplained. V and J calls and clone size are those listed in that table; D and trimming were worked out from the DNA. This sample gives over 150,000 clones in total; around 85% of them show up just once. The leading ten clones occupy 6.2% of the sample.

To note about this clone: It has no known antigen specificity. No much larger clone exists at a distance of one base, and base qualities are not known.

Sequenced sample: PBMCs or T cells enriched from blood (not recorded which). The clonotype comes from a man aged 35-49 years who had recovered from COVID-19.

Read as DNA, the sequence is TGTGCCAGCAGCTCCGCAGGGGGCGAAAACTATGGCTACACCTTC. This translates into CASSSAGGENYGYTF. The chain is made from TRBV11-3 and TRBJ1-2; 8 central nucleotides agree with TRBD1. CDR1 SGHNT and CDR2 YENEEA were looked up in the germline V gene. Counted from cysteine to phenylalanine, this CDR3 has 15 amino acids. The DNA shown is the 45-base CDR3, in frame from base 1. Here V drops 4 bases and J drops 2 bases, and the junction holds 6 bases not matched to any gene.